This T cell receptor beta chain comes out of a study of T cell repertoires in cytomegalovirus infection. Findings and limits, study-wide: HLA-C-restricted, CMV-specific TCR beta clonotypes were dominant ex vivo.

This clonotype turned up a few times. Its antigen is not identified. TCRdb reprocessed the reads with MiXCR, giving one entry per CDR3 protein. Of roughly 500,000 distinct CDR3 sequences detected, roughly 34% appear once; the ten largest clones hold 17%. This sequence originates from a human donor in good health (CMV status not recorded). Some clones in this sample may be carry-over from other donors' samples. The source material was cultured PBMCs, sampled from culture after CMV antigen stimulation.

The CDR3 DNA is TGTGCCAGCAGCTTAATGGGGACTAGCGGGGAGCAGTTCTTC. Translation: CASSLMGTSGEQFF. The chain links TRBV7-2 to TRBJ2-1; 12 nucleotides match TRBD2. The junction had 3 bases not matched to a gene; V was cut back by 2 bases and J by 10 bases. The CDR3 loop spans 14 amino acids. From germline, CDR1 is SGHTA and CDR2 FQGNSA.